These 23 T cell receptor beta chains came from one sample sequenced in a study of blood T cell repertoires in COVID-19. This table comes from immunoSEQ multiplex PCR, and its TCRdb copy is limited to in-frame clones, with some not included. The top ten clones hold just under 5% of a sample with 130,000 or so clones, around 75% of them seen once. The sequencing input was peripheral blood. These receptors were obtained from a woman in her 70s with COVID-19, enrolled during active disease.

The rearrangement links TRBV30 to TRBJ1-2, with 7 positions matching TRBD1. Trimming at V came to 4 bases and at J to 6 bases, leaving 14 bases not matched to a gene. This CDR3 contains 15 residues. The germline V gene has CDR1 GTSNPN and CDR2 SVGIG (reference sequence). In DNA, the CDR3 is TGTGCCTGGACCCTCCGGTCAGGGGGGAAGAATGGCTACACCTTC. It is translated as CAWTLRSGGKNGYTF. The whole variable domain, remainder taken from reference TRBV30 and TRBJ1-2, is SQTIHQWPATLVQPVGSPLSLECTVEGTSNPNLYWYRQAAGRGLQLLFYSVGIGQISSEVPQNLSASRPQDRQFILSSKKLLLSDSGFYLCAWTLRSGGKNGYTFGSGTRLTVV.

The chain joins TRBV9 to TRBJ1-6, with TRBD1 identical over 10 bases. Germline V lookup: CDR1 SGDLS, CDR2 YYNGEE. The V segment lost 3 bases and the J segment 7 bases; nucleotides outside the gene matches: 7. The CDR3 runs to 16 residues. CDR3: CASSARDRGGNSPLHF. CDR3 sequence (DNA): TGTGCCAGCAGCGCGAGGGACAGGGGAGGAAATTCACCCCTCCACTTT.

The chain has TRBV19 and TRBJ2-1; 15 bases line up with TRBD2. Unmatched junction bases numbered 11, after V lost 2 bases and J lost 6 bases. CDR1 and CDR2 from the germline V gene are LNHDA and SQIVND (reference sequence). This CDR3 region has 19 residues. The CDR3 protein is CASSIMGTSGGLMGNEQFF. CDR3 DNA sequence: TGTGCCAGTAGTATAATGGGGACTAGCGGGGGGTTAATGGGCAATGAGCAGTTCTTC.

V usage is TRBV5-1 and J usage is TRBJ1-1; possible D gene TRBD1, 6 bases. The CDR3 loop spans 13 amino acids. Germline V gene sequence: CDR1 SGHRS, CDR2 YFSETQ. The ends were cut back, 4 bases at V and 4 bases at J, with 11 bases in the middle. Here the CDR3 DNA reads TGCGCCAGCAGCCCAGACAGGTTCACTGAAGCTTTCTTT. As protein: CASSPDRFTEAFF.

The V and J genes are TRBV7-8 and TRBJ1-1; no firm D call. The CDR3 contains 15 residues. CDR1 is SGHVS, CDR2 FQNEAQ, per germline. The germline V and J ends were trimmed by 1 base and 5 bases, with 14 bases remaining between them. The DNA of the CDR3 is TGTGCCAGCAGCTTAGTAAGGACTGTGGGGACTGAAGCTTTCTTT. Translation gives CASSLVRTVGTEAFF.

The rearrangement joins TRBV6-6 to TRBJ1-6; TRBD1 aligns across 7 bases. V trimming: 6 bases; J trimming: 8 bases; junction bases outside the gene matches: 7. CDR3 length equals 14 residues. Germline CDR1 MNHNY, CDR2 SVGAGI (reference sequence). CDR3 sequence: CASREQGLHSPLHF. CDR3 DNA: TGTGCCAGCAGAGAACAGGGGCTCCATTCACCCCTCCACTTT.

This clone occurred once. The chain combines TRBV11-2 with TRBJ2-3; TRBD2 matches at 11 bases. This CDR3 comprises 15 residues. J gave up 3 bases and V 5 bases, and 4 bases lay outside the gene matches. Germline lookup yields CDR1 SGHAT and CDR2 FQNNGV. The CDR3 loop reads CASSKLAGATDTQYF. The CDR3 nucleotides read TGTGCCAGCAGCAAACTAGCGGGGGCTACAGATACGCAGTATTTT.

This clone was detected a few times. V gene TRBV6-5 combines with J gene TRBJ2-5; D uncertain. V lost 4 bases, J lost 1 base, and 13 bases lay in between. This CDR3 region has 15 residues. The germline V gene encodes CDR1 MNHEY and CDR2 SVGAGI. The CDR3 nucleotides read TGTGCCAGCAGTTCCAGAAGACGACTCCAAGAGACCCAGTACTTC. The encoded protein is CASSSRRRLQETQYF.

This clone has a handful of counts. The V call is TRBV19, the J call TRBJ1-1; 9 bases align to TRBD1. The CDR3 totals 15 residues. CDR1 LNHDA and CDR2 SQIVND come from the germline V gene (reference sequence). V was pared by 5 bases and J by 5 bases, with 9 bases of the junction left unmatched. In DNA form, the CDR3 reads TGTGCCAGTAGTCCCCCCCGACAGGGGGTAACTGAAGCTTTCTTT. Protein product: CASSPPRQGVTEAFF. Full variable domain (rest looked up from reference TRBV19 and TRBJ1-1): DGGITQSPKYLFRKEGQNVTLSCEQNLNHDAMYWYRQDPGQGLRLIYYSQIVNDFQKGDIAEGYSVSREKKESFPLTVTSAQKNPTAFYLCASSPPRQGVTEAFFGQGTRLTVV.

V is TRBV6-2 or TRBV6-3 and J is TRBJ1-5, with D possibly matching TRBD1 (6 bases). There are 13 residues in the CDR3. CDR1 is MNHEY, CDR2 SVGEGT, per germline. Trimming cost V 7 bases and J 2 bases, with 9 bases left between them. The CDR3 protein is CASTPGGNQPQHF. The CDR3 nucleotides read TGTGCCAGCACCCCAGGGGGCAATCAGCCCCAGCATTTT.

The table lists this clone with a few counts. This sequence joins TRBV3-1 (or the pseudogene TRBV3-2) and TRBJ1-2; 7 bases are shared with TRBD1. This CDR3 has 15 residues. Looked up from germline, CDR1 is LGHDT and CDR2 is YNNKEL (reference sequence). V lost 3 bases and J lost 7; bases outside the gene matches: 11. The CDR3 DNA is TGTGCCAGCAGCCATCTTGGACAGGACCTCGGTGGCTACACCTTC. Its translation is CASSHLGQDLGGYTF.

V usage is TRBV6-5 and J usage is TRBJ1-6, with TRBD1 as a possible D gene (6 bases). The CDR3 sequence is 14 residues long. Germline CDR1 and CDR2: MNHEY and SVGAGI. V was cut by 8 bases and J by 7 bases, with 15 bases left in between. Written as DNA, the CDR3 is TGTGCCAGCGGCGAGGACAGTTGGAATTCACCCCTCCACTTT. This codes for CASGEDSWNSPLHF.

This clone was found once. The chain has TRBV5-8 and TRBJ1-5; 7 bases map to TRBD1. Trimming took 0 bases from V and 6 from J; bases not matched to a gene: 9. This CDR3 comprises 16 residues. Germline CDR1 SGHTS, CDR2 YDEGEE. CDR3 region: CASSLVPTGVGQPQHF. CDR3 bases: TGTGCCAGCAGCTTGGTCCCTACAGGGGTTGGTCAGCCCCAGCATTTT.

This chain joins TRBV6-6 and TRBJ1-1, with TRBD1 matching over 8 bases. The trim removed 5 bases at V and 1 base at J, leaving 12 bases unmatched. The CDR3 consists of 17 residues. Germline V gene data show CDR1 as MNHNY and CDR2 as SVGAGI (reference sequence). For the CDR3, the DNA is TGTGCCAGCAGTCCGGACAGGGCCTCAAATCCGAACACTGAAGCTTTCTTT. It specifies CASSPDRASNPNTEAFF.

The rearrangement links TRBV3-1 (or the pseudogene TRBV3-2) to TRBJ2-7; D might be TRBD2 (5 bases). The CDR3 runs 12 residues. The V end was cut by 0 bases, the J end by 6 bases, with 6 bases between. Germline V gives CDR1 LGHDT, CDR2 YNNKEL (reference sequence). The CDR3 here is CASSQDGVEQYF. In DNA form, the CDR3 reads TGTGCCAGCAGCCAAGACGGGGTCGAGCAGTACTTC.

The DNA for the CDR3 is TGTGCCAGCAGCCAAGGTACAGGTCCTGAGAGTGGCTACACCTTC. Translating gives CASSQGTGPESGYTF. This rearrangement joins TRBV4-2 to TRBJ1-2; maybe TRBD1 (5 bases). Germline V lookup: CDR1 LGHNA, CDR2 YNFKEQ. CDR3 size: 15 residues. V was cut by 1 base and J by 7 bases, with 16 bases left in between.

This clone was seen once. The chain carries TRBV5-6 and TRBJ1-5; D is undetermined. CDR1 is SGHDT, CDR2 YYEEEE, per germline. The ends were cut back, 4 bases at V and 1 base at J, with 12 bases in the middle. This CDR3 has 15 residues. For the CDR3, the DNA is TGTGCCAGCAGCCTCGGGGTCGGGAGCAATCAGCCCCAGCATTTT. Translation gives CASSLGVGSNQPQHF. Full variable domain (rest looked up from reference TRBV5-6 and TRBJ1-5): DAGVTQSPTHLIKTRGQQVTLRCSPKSGHDTVSWYQQALGQGPQFIFQYYEEEERQRGNFPDRFSGHQFPNYSSELNVNALLLGDSALYLCASSLGVGSNQPQHFGDGTRLSIL.

CDR3 region: CASSSEYEQYF. The CDR3 DNA sequence: TGTGCCAGCAGCTCGGAGTACGAGCAGTACTTC. The chain employs TRBV7-9 and TRBJ2-7; D not certain. Trimming removed 4 bases at V and 4 bases at J, with 5 bases between. The germline V gene has CDR1 SEHNR and CDR2 FQNEAQ (reference sequence). CDR3 size: 11 residues.

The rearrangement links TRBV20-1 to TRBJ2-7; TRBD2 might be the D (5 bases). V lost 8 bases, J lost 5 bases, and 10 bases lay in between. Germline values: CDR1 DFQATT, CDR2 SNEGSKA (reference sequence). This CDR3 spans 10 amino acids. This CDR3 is CSLELDEQYF. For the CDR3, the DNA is TGCAGTCTAGAACTAGACGAGCAGTACTTC.

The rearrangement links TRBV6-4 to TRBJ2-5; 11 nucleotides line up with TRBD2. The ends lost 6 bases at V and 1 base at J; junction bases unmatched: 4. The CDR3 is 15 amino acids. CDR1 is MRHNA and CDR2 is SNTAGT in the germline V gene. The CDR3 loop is CASSLLAGAQETQYF. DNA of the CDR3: TGTGCCAGCAGCTTACTAGCGGGGGCCCAAGAGACCCAGTACTTC.

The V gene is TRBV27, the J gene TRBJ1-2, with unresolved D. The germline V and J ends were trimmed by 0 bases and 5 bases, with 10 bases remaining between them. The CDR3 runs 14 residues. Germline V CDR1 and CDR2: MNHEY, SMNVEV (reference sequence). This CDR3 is CASSLSPGLYGYTF. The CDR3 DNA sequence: TGTGCCAGCAGTTTATCACCAGGCCTATATGGCTACACCTTC.

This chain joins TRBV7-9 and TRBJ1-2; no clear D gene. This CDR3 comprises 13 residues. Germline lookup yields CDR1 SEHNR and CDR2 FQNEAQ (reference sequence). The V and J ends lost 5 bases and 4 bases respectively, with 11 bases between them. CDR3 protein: CASSPTDFYGYTF. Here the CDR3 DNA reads TGTGCCAGCAGCCCCACAGATTTCTATGGCTACACCTTC.

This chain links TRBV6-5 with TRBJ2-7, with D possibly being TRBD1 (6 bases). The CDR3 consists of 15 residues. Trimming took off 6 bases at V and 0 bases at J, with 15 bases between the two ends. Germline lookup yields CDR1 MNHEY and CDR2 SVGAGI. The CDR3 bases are TGTGCCAGCAGCGTGGACAGCGTTAGCTCCTACGAGCAGTACTTC. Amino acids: CASSVDSVSSYEQYF.